This T cell receptor beta chain was identified in a study of T-cell reconstitution after alpha-beta-depleted transplantation in children. The germline V gene has CDR1 MNHEY and CDR2 SVGAGI. This CDR3 contains 11 residues. Trimming pared 8 bases from V and 6 bases from J, leaving 10 bases between. As it was prepared, the TCRbeta library received unique molecular identifiers. TCRdb passed the PCR reads through MiXCR, listing each CDR3 protein once. The sample yields about 610,000 distinct CDR3 sequences, over 20% seen once. This TCR came from a boy under two years old with Wiskott-Aldrich syndrome, due to receive a stem cell transplant. The V and J genes are TRBV6-5 and TRBJ1-1, with a weak D call TRBD1 (5 bases). The material sequenced was PBMCs, taken before TCRalphabeta/CD19-depleted stem cell transplant. The CDR3 region is CASGGTAEAFF. The DNA for the CDR3 is TGTGCCAGCGGTGGGACGGCTGAAGCTTTCTTT.